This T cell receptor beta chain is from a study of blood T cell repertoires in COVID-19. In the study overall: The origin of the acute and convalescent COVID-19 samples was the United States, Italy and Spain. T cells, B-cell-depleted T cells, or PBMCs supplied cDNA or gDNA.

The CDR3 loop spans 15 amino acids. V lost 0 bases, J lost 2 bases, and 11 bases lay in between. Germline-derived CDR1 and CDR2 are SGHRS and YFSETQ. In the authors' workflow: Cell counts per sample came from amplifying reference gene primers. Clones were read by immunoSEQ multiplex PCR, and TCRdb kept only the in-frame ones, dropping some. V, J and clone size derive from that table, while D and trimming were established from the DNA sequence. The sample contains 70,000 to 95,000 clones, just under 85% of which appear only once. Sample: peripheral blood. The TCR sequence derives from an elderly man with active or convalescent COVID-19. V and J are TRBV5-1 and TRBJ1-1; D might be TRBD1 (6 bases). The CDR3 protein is CASSLEDSLNTEAFF. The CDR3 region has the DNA TGCGCCAGCAGCTTGGAGGACAGCCTTAACACTGAAGCTTTCTTT.